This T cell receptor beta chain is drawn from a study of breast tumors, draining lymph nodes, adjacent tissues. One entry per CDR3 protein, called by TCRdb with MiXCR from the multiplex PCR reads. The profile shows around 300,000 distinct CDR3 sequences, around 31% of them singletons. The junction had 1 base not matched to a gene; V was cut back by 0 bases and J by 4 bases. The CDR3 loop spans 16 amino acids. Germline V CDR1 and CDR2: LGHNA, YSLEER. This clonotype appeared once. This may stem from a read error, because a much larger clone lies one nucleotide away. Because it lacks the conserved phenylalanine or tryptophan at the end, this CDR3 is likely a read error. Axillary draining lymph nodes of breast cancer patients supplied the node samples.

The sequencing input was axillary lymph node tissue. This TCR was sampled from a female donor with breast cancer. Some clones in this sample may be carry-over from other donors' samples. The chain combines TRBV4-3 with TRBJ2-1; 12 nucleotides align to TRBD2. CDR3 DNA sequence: TGCGCCAGCAGCCAAGAGACTAGCGGGAGTTACAATGAGCAGTTCATC. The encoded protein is CASSQETSGSYNEQFI.